This TCR beta chain was observed in a study of CD8 T cells in Susac syndrome (dated by TCRdb to the late 2010s). Regarding the complete study: Repertoire sequencing was used to test whether CD8+ T cell activation and differentiation in Susac syndrome was antigen driven. Overall study results and their limits: The TCR sequencing and HLA analysis was acknowledged to have included a relatively small number of individuals.

RNA was extracted with the RNeasy kit and roughly 0.5 to 1 ug was reverse transcribed using random hexamers. TCR beta CDR3 regions were amplified with the immunoSEQ multiplex PCR assay covering 54 Vbeta and 13 Jbeta segments. PCR amplification bias was corrected using a synthetic template baseline for primer optimization and computational correction. The authors processed their data as follows. Reads were annotated to V, D and J genes according to IMGT and were analyzed with immunoSEQ Analyzer, with only productive sequences retained. To calculate clonality, Shannon entropy was normalized by log2 of the number of productive unique sequences and then subtracted from one. For each patient and control, public and private clones were evaluated among the 100 most prevalent clones. A clone was defined as Susac-specific if it was absent from the healthy and MS cohorts, from 1052 published viral clones and from other ImmuneACCESS disease sequences. In TCRdb, the public reads were trimmed at Q25 with fastp and aligned with MiXCR, with productive beta chains retained. Every distinct CDR3 protein forms one entry, paired with its most common genes and DNA. In this record, the V and J calls reflect TCRdb's handling and not the investigators' own analysis. In this sample the table shows approximately 110,000 distinct CDR3 sequences, about 96% of which occur a single time. Clones ranked in the top ten supply approximately 0.092% of the sample.

At the junction V is shortened by 1 base and J by 5 bases; bases outside the gene matches: 2. From its cysteine to its phenylalanine, the CDR3 spans 16 amino acids. Only CDR3 DNA remains: 48 bases, in frame from the first base. CDR1 LGHDT and CDR2 YNNKEL were looked up in the germline V gene (reference sequence). Peripheral blood CD8+ and CD4+ T cells from healthy donors, Susac syndrome patients and multiple sclerosis patients were profiled using high-throughput TCR beta sequencing. Healthy donors were age- and sex-matched controls. CD8+ TEMRA cells were enriched by FACS, while bulk CD8+ and CD4+ T cells were purified by magnetic negative isolation. Blood was drawn into EDTA tubes, processed within 24 hours, and PBMCs were isolated by density gradient centrifugation. PBMCs intended for TCR sequencing were cryopreserved in liquid nitrogen and were subsequently thawed in a 37 degrees C water bath. A purity of at least 90% was achieved for sorted or isolated CD4+, CD8+ and CD8+ TEMRA cells.

Remarks on this clonotype: This receptor's antigen is unknown. Within one base of it there is no much larger clone, and no base qualities were kept.

The chain employs TRBV3-1 and TRBJ2-1; a stretch of 13 junction bases matches TRBD2. Source material: CD4+ T cells from PBMCs. This TCR came from a human donor in good health. The CDR3 corresponds to CASSQGLAGGNNEQFF. The DNA is as follows: TGTGCCAGCAGCCAAGGACTAGCGGGGGGAAACAATGAGCAGTTCTTC.